The rows below give T cell receptor beta chains drawn from one sample of a study of blood T cell repertoires in COVID-19. Produced via immunoSEQ multiplex PCR; TCRdb's table is partial and in-frame only. Among a few hundred thousand clones listed, about 86% were seen once. Material: peripheral blood. The source is an elderly man with acute or convalescent COVID-19. The CDR3 runs from the conserved cysteine through the conserved F or W. Each record gives: V gene, D gene, J gene, clone size, CDR3 protein, CDR3 DNA. The D gene is left open where the match is weak. Clone size is given for some rows only: seen once, a few or many times, or a class if the clone is expanded.

V: TRBV3-1/TRBV3-2; D: -; J: TRBJ1-6; size: -; CDR3: CASSQGPRALVSPLHF; DNA: TGTGCCAGCAGCCAAGGGCCCAGGGCTCTTGTTTCACCCCTCCACTTT
V: TRBV6-5; D: TRBD1; J: TRBJ1-5; size: -; CDR3: CASTDRARLDQPQHF; DNA: TGTGCCAGCACGGACAGGGCCCGGTTGGATCAGCCCCAGCATTTT
V: TRBV3-1/TRBV3-2; D: -; J: TRBJ1-3; size: once; CDR3: CASSRGPSSGNTIYF; DNA: TGTGCCAGCAGCCGCGGGCCAAGCTCTGGAAACACCATATATTTT
V: TRBV6-1; D: TRBD1; J: TRBJ1-4; size: -; CDR3: CASSDTGGFKEKLFF; DNA: TGTGCCAGCAGTGATACAGGGGGGTTTAAAGAAAAACTGTTTTTT
V: TRBV5-1; D: -; J: TRBJ1-5; size: -; CDR3: CASSLNSGGQPQHF; DNA: TGCGCCAGCAGCTTGAATTCCGGGGGACAGCCCCAGCATTTT
V: TRBV20-1; D: TRBD1; J: TRBJ1-5; size: -; CDR3: CSASRSDRDSNQPQHF; DNA: TGCAGTGCTAGTCGGAGTGACAGGGATAGCAATCAGCCCCAGCATTTT
V: TRBV14; D: -; J: TRBJ1-4; size: -; CDR3: CASSPRVATNEKLFF; DNA: TGTGCCAGCAGCCCCCGCGTTGCAACTAATGAAAAACTGTTTTTT
V: TRBV5-6; D: TRBD2; J: TRBJ2-7; size: -; CDR3: CASSPGLAAIYEQYF; DNA: TGTGCCAGCAGCCCAGGACTAGCGGCCATCTACGAGCAGTACTTC
V: TRBV24-1; D: TRBD1; J: TRBJ1-3; size: -; CDR3: CATSKGQGPSGNTIYF; DNA: TGTGCCACCAGTAAAGGACAGGGGCCCTCTGGAAACACCATATATTTT
V: TRBV18; D: -; J: TRBJ1-5; size: -; CDR3: CASSPVPGVNQPQHF; DNA: TGTGCCAGCTCACCCGTCCCAGGGGTAAATCAGCCCCAGCATTTT
V: TRBV5-1; D: TRBD2; J: TRBJ2-1; size: -; CDR3: CASRTIAGGFNEQFF; DNA: TGCGCCAGCAGAACCATAGCGGGAGGATTCAATGAGCAGTTCTTC